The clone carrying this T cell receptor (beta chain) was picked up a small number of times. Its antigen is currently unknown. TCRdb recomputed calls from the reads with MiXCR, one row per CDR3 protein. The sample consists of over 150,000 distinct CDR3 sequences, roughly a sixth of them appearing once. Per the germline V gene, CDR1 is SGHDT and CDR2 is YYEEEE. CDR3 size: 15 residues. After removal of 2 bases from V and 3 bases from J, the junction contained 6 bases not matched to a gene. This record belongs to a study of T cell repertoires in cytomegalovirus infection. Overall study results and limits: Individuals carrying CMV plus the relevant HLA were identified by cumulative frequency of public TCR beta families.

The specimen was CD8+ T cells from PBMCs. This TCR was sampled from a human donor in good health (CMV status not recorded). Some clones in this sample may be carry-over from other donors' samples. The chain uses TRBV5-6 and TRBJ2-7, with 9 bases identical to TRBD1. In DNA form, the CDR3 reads TGTGCCAGCAGCTTCCGACAGGGGGGACTCTACGAGCAGTACTTC. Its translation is CASSFRQGGLYEQYF.